The clone carrying this TCR beta chain was detected only once. Antigen unknown. Version v3.0 of the immunoSEQ assay was performed at survey level. Using immunoSEQ multiplex PCR, the repertoire was profiled, and TCRdb retains in-frame clones only, with some absent. The sample lists over 15,000 clones, 70% to 90% seen once, with 4.5% in the top ten. The sample belongs to a study of long-term antiretroviral therapy in people with HIV. General observations from the study: Drawn between the mid-2000s and the late 2010s, the blood was possibly obtained under older ART regimens. The repertoire was dominated at all time points by clones expanded before ART.

This CDR3 has 13 residues. Looked up from germline, CDR1 is MRHNA and CDR2 is SNTAGT. The V gene lost 2 bases and the J gene lost 7 bases, with 11 bases spanning the gap. Sequences were derived from unsorted PBMCs, sampled 0.1 years before starting antiretroviral therapy. This chain uses TRBV6-4 with TRBJ1-2; TRBD1 is a possible D gene (6 bases). This receptor was identified in a man aged 18 to 30 with HIV. CDR3 sequence: CASSDGGHGGYTF. CDR3 nucleotide sequence: TGTGCCAGCAGTGACGGGGGGCATGGTGGCTACACCTTC.